Sequencing of this TCR beta chain was carried out in a study of vaccination and CD4 T cells after COVID-19. Study at large: Cells received overlapping spike peptides from SARS-CoV-2, HCoV-NL63, HCoV-OC43 and HCoV-229E as stimulation.

The treatment denotes: approximately nine-day PBMC culture with coronavirus spike peptide pools or control peptides (ViraFEST assay). Each of days 3 and 7 saw half the medium replaced by fresh IL-2 medium. Comment on this clonotype: No antigen is known for it.

The CDR3 covers 11 residues. V lost 4 bases to trimming and J lost 8 bases, with 8 bases between them. Sequencing of DNA taken from cultured CD4+ T cells relied on the Oncomine TCR Beta short-read assay. Cultured CD4+ T cells yielded the extracted genomic DNA. TCRdb re-called the PCR reads through MiXCR, storing one row per CDR3 protein. The repertoire consists of 15,000 or so distinct CDR3 sequences, with 60% to 80% occurring once and the leading ten covering around 12%. Sample: CD4+ T cells from blood, cultured in vitro. The chain has TRBV12-3 or TRBV12-4 and TRBJ1-2, with no clear D. This TCR was recovered from a human donor who had recovered from COVID-19. The CDR3 nucleotides read TGTGCCAGCAGTTACTCGGGGGGCTACACCTTC. It specifies CASSYSGGYTF.